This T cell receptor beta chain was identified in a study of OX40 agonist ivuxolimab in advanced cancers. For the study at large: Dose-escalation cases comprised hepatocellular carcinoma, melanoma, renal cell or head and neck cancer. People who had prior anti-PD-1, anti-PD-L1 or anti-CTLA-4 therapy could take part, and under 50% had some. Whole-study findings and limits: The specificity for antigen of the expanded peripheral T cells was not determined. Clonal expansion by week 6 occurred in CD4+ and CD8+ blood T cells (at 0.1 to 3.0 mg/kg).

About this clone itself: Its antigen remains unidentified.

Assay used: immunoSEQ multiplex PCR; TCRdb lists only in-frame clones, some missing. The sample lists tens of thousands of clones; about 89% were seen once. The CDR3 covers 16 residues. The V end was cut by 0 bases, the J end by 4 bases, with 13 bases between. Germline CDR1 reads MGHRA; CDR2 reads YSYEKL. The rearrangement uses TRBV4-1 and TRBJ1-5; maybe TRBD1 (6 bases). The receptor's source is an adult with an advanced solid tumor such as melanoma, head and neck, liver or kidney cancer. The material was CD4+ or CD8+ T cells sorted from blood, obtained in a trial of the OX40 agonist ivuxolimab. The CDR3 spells CASSQETSGVNQPQHF. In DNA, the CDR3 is TGCGCCAGCAGCCAAGAGACCTCAGGGGTAAATCAGCCCCAGCATTTT.